This T cell receptor beta chain was obtained from a study of T cells after yellow fever vaccination (dated by TCRdb to the late 2010s). At the level of the whole study: The SMART-Seq v4 Ultra Low Input RNA kit was used to prepare libraries from fractions with low cell numbers. To follow T-cell clones before and after both primary and booster YFV17D yellow fever vaccination, bulk TCR alpha and beta repertoires underwent longitudinal sequencing. Two healthy male donors made up the cohort, one aged 18 to 30 years and the other aged 30 to 40 years. Blood samples were taken at several timepoints before and after primary and secondary immunization, and bulk PBMC replicates and cell subsets were isolated. Here is what the overall study found, with its caveats: A small fraction of clonotypes showed up in both the CD4 and CD8 compartments, probably as a result of convergent recombination. The secondary T-cell response was found to be weaker but faster than the primary response, with a peak reached on day 5 rather than on day 15. Because the study included only two donors, the extent to which the findings can be generalized is limited. After the booster, most clones that had expanded after primary vaccination were detected again (nearly 97% of CD4 and more than 85% of CD8), suggesting broad maintenance of memory. Because abundant contaminating clonotypes from the bulk population could be contained in FACS-sorted repertoires, computational filtering was required.

This clonotype was observed at least ten times. Its antigen is not yet known. No base-level quality is on record; no much larger clone is a single base apart. The cysteine opens and the phenylalanine closes a CDR3 of 16 amino acids. The retained sequence is limited to the CDR3, 48 bases, with the frame set at the first base. The V and J ends are trimmed by 8 bases and 4 bases, leaving 23 bases between them. From the germline V gene (reference sequence), CDR1 is MNHEY and CDR2 is SMNVEV. Explained via the paper, the treatment or condition label denotes: live attenuated yellow fever vaccine strain. PBMCs were isolated from peripheral blood using a standard Ficoll-Paque protocol. Dynabeads CD4 and CD8 positive selection kits were used to isolate the CD4 and CD8 T-cell fractions. TriZol was used to extract RNA from bulk PBMCs, CD4 and CD8 fractions, and dextramer-positive and dextramer-negative fractions.

Synthesis of TCR cDNA relied on 5'RACE template switching, a step that introduced a universal primer site along with unique molecular identifiers. Priming of cDNA synthesis was performed from both the TCR alpha and TCR beta constant segments. Library amplification used two PCR steps, and the second PCR step added sample barcodes and sequencing adapters. Sequencing of libraries was performed on Illumina HiSeq 2500 (2x100 bp) or NovaSeq (2x150 bp). The paper's processing steps were these. MIGEC was used to demultiplex reads and collapse the reads into UMI consensus sequences, and MiXCR was used for V(D)J alignment. Using edgeR on replicate PBMC samples, clonotypes were called vaccine-responding if FDR was below 0.01 and the log2 fold change was above 5 up to day 15. Each bulk clonotype was labeled CD4 or CD8 based on which sequenced repertoire, CD4 or CD8, contained the clonotype at higher abundance. TCRdb reanalyzed the raw reads on its own, using fastp at Q25 for trimming and MiXCR for clone calling, and kept in-frame beta chains. Duplicate CDR3 protein sequences are folded into a single record with the most common DNA and genes. The V and J calls were not made by the authors but by TCRdb's processing. In all, the sample holds more than 95,000 distinct CDR3 sequences, and 5.5% to 8% of those were seen once. Roughly 2.5% of the sample lies in the top ten.

The sample was CD4+ T cells sorted from PBMCs, taken more than 40 days after the first yellow fever vaccination. The TCR was taken from a man aged 18 to 30 who received the YFV17D yellow fever vaccine. The chain is made from TRBV27 and TRBJ1-2, with the D gene too uncertain to name. The CDR3 in this case is CASPEAGSGAIYGYTF. The DNA sequence is as follows: TGTGCCAGCCCGGAGGCTGGATCAGGAGCCATCTATGGCTACACCTTC.